Each of the 15 T cell receptor beta chains below was sequenced from the same sample in a study of blood T cell repertoires in COVID-19 (dated by TCRdb to 2018 to 2020). To prepare the library, the immunoSEQ multiplex PCR assay was applied. TCRdb re-hosts the immuneACCESS table, in-frame sequences only. Its copies lack some clones; in the studies checked, an unresolved V gene accounts for under half of them, and the cause for the rest is not known. This sample comprises about 300,000 clones, roughly nine tenths of them detected only once. Together, the top ten hold approximately 2% of the sample. The material sequenced was peripheral blood. Receptors were obtained from a woman in her 30s with COVID-19, enrolled during active disease.

This clone is a singleton in its sample. V usage is TRBV7-6 and J usage is TRBJ2-2; 9 positions match TRBD2. This CDR3 contains 19 residues. Germline CDR1 SGHVS, CDR2 FNYEAQ. With 0 bases clipped from V and 2 bases from J, the junction kept 10 bases outside the gene matches. The CDR3 bases are TGTGCCAGCAGCTTAGCGAGGGTTAGCGGGGGACCTAACACCGGGGAGCTGTTTTTT. It codes for CASSLARVSGGPNTGELFF.

J is TRBJ2-1 and V is TRBV11-1; D is possibly TRBD1 (6 bases). The ends were cut back, 1 base at V and 6 bases at J, with 10 bases in the middle. Germline V lookup: CDR1 SGHAT, CDR2 FQDESV (reference sequence). The CDR3 covers 14 residues. The CDR3 reads CASSLGQAPNEQFF. CDR3 DNA sequence: TGTGCCAGCAGCTTAGGACAGGCTCCCAATGAGCAGTTCTTC.

The chain combines TRBV7-8 with TRBJ1-1, with a tentative D call TRBD1 (6 bases). The germline gives CDR1 SGHVS, CDR2 FQNEAQ. CDR3 length: 17 residues. V lost 4 bases to trimming and J lost 0 bases, with 18 bases between them. The CDR3 DNA reads TGTGCCAGCAGCTCTGTGGGACAACGCAATTTGAACACTGAAGCTTTCTTT. This gives the protein CASSSVGQRNLNTEAFF.

The chain employs TRBV3-1 (or the pseudogene TRBV3-2) and TRBJ1-1, with TRBD1 as a possible D gene (6 bases). V was pared by 4 bases and J by 2 bases, with 20 bases between. CDR1 and CDR2 from the germline V gene are LGHDT and YNNKEL (reference sequence). The CDR3 covers 17 residues. The CDR3, as DNA: TGTGCCAGCAGCCCTTTTACCGTCAGGGGTCAAAACACTGAAGCTTTCTTT. It codes for CASSPFTVRGQNTEAFF.

The sample holds many counts of this clone. The CDR3 nucleotides read TGTGCCAGCAGTAAAACAGCGGACCCAAACACTGAAGCTTTCTTT. Translated, it gives CASSKTADPNTEAFF. The rearrangement uses TRBV6-5 and TRBJ1-1; D gene uncertain. V gave up 5 bases and J gave up 2 bases, with 15 bases separating them. CDR3 length: 15 amino acids. Per germline, CDR1 MNHEY and CDR2 SVGAGI.

V is TRBV2 and J is TRBJ1-1, with 8 bases aligning to TRBD1. The germline CDR1 and CDR2 sequences are SNHLY and FYNNEI. The CDR3 length is 15 residues. V trimming: 7 bases; J trimming: 6 bases; junction bases outside the gene matches: 13. CDR3 nucleotide sequence: TGTGCCAGCACCCTCCAGGGGGCGAGTTCCCCTGAAGCTTTCTTT. It specifies CASTLQGASSPEAFF. The full variable domain, in which reference TRBV2 and TRBJ1-1 provide the parts outside the CDR3, is EPEVTQTPSHQVTQMGQEVILRCVPISNHLYFYWYRQILGQKVEFLVSFYNNEISEKSEIFDDQFSVERPDGSNFTLKIRSTKLEDSAMYFCASTLQGASSPEAFFGQGTRLTVV.

The chain carries TRBV3-1 (or the pseudogene TRBV3-2) and TRBJ1-5; D remains ambiguous. This CDR3 is built from 17 residues. Germline values: CDR1 LGHDT, CDR2 YNNKEL (reference sequence). V lost 4 bases and J lost 0, with 16 bases in between. The CDR3 here is CASSRLPGSLSNQPQHF. The DNA for the CDR3 is TGTGCCAGCAGCCGACTCCCCGGCAGCCTTAGCAATCAGCCCCAGCATTTT.

The rearrangement uses TRBV5-6 and TRBJ2-3, with D tentatively TRBD1 (5 bases). Germline V gene data show CDR1 as SGHDT and CDR2 as YYEEEE. The CDR3 has 15 amino acids. Trimming shortened V by 4 bases and J by 0 bases, and 12 bases separated the two germline ends. CDR3 DNA sequence: TGTGCCAGCAGCATTGACAGAAGAAGCACAGATACGCAGTATTTT. Its translation: CASSIDRRSTDTQYF.

The chain joins TRBV2 to TRBJ1-4, with D hard to call. V dropped 7 bases and J dropped 7 bases, with 10 bases sitting between them. CDR3 length: 12 residues. Per the germline V gene, CDR1 is SNHLY and CDR2 is FYNNEI. The CDR3 DNA sequence: TGTGCCAGCAAGGCAGGATCTGAAAAACTGTTTTTT. Translating gives CASKAGSEKLFF.

The chain joins TRBV7-2 to TRBJ2-7; 8 nucleotides match TRBD1. Germline lookup yields CDR1 SGHTA and CDR2 FQGNSA. This CDR3 has 15 amino acids. V lost 3 bases and J lost 3; bases outside the gene matches: 7. The CDR3 reads CASSLSGQAIYEQYF. The DNA of the CDR3 is TGTGCCAGCAGCTTGTCGGGACAGGCGATCTACGAGCAGTACTTC.

The chain uses TRBV3-1 (or the pseudogene TRBV3-2) and TRBJ2-5; D unresolved. The CDR3 contains 14 residues. Looked up from germline, CDR1 is LGHDT and CDR2 is YNNKEL (reference sequence). Trimming removed 1 base at V and 2 bases at J, with 8 bases between. CDR3 region: CASSQGRLQETQYF. The CDR3 bases are TGTGCCAGCAGCCAAGGGAGACTTCAAGAGACCCAGTACTTC.

V and J are TRBV2 and TRBJ2-1; the match to TRBD2 covers 11 bases. The germline CDR1 and CDR2 sequences are SNHLY and FYNNEI. The CDR3 contains 15 residues. V gave up 6 bases and J gave up 6 bases; unmatched junction bases: 7. Here the CDR3 reads CASRETSGAVNEQFF. DNA of the CDR3: TGTGCCAGCAGAGAGACTAGCGGGGCAGTCAATGAGCAGTTCTTC.

This clone came up a few times. The chain uses TRBV5-6 and TRBJ2-5; D might be TRBD2 (5 bases). Germline V lookup: CDR1 SGHDT, CDR2 YYEEEE. This CDR3 has 17 residues. V lost 0 bases and J lost 5, with 20 bases in between. The CDR3 DNA sequence: TGTGCCAGCAGCTTGGCCGAGGGTGGCCCGGTTGTGGAGACCCAGTACTTC. Its protein product is CASSLAEGGPVVETQYF.

This clone was seen a few times. The V call is TRBV18, the J call TRBJ2-2; TRBD2 agrees at 10 bases. Trimming at V came to 5 bases and at J to 2 bases, leaving 8 bases not matched to a gene. The CDR3 length is 17 residues. Germline V lookup: CDR1 KGHSH, CDR2 LQKENI. The CDR3 nucleotides are TGTGCCAGCTCATCCTCAACTAGCGGGGTAAACACCGGGGAGCTGTTTTTT. Translated: CASSSSTSGVNTGELFF.

J is TRBJ2-3 and V is TRBV4-1; the D is unclear. CDR1 MGHRA and CDR2 YSYEKL come from the germline V gene. Trimming removed 2 bases from V and 8 bases from J, with 11 bases in between. The CDR3 is 13 residues long. The DNA of the CDR3 is TGCGCCAGCAGCCAATTCTCCAGGCCTACGCAGTATTTT. It yields the protein CASSQFSRPTQYF.